Each of the 7 T cell receptor beta chains below was sequenced from the same sample in a study of T cells in narcolepsy. The data were produced by immunoSEQ multiplex PCR, yet TCRdb's version contains in-frame clones alone and is incomplete. The sample contains 15,000 to 20,000 clones, 86% of which appear only once. The sequenced material came from memory (CD45RA-) CD4+ T cells from blood. The receptors derive from a human donor in good health.

The chain has TRBV18 and TRBJ2-3; TRBD1 aligns across 7 bases. V lost 6 bases to trimming and J lost 1 base; unmatched junction nucleotides: 7. CDR3 length: 15 residues. From germline, CDR1 is KGHSH and CDR2 LQKENI. The CDR3 DNA sequence: TGTGCCAGCTCTTCACAGGGGAGCGGCACAGATACGCAGTATTTT. It codes for CASSSQGSGTDTQYF.

The V and J genes are TRBV2 and TRBJ2-3; a possible D gene is TRBD2 (7 bases). Trimming took 6 bases from V and 0 from J, leaving 34 bases between them. Per germline, CDR1 SNHLY and CDR2 FYNNEI. This CDR3 is 22 amino acids long. The CDR3 bases are TGTGCCAGCAGGGGAGGGTCGGGTGTAGGTCGGGACACCCCCTTTAGCACAGATACGCAGTATTTT. It is translated as CASRGGSGVGRDTPFSTDTQYF.

The chain joins TRBV30 to TRBJ2-7; no firm D call. Trimming shortened V by 0 bases and J by 5 bases, and 5 bases separated the two germline ends. The CDR3 spans 11 residues. Looked up from germline, CDR1 is GTSNPN and CDR2 is SVGIG (reference sequence). DNA of the CDR3: TGTGCCTGGAGTGTTCTTCACGAGCAGTACTTC. Protein product: CAWSVLHEQYF.

The chain links TRBV7-2 to TRBJ2-5; tentative D call: TRBD2 (6 bases). The V end lost 1 base, the J end lost 3 bases, and 12 bases lay between the germline ends. Per the germline V gene, CDR1 is SGHTA and CDR2 is FQGNSA. There are 15 residues in the CDR3. The CDR3 region is CASSLDSGEEETQYF. The CDR3 DNA follows: TGTGCCAGCAGCTTAGACTCGGGAGAGGAAGAGACCCAGTACTTC.

The chain recombines TRBV9 with TRBJ1-1; TRBD1 might be the D (6 bases). This CDR3 region has 16 residues. V lost 10 bases to trimming and J lost 5 bases, with 27 bases between them. The germline V gene has CDR1 SGDLS and CDR2 YYNGEE. CDR3 sequence: CARSREGGARGTEAFF. CDR3 nucleotide sequence: TGTGCCCGCTCTAGGGAGGGGGGGGCCCGAGGGACTGAAGCTTTCTTT.

The rearrangement links TRBV5-4 to TRBJ2-4; D is possibly TRBD1 (6 bases). CDR3 length: 15 residues. Germline V lookup: CDR1 SGHNT, CDR2 YYREEE (reference sequence). The V end was cut by 2 bases, the J end by 6 bases, with 15 bases between. The CDR3 here is CASSFEQGVVNIQYF. In nucleotides, the CDR3 is TGTGCCAGCAGCTTTGAACAGGGTGTGGTAAACATTCAGTACTTC.

DNA for the CDR3: TGTGCCAGCAGCTTGGCAGGGAACGCAGATACGCAGTATTTT. Protein product: CASSLAGNADTQYF. V usage is TRBV5-5 and J usage is TRBJ2-3, with D possibly matching TRBD1 (5 bases). V shed 0 bases and J shed 4 bases, with 9 bases lying between them. Germline V gives CDR1 SGHKS, CDR2 YYEKEE (reference sequence). This CDR3 comprises 14 residues.